One T cell receptor (beta chain) is described in this entry. This record belongs to a study of OX40 agonist ivuxolimab in advanced cancers. Study-wide background: While on treatment, patients had intravenous ivuxolimab at 0.01 to 10 mg/kg every 2 weeks. Dose-escalation patients' cancers were hepatocellular carcinoma, melanoma, renal cell or head and neck cancer.

Assay: immunoSEQ multiplex PCR; the TCRdb copy retains only in-frame clones and omits some. This sample has tens of thousands of clones; 65% to 85% occur once, and the top ten carry over 3.5%. Autoimmune disease history or systemic immunosuppression barred patients. On cycle 4 day 1 and cycle 7 day 1, as well as at baseline, blood was sampled. The CDR3 has 13 amino acids. The germline CDR1 and CDR2 sequences are SGHTA and FQGNSA. The ends were cut back, 8 bases at V and 0 bases at J, with 10 bases in the middle. The chain links TRBV7-2 to TRBJ2-5; D remains ambiguous. The source is an adult with an advanced solid tumor such as melanoma, head and neck, liver or kidney cancer. This material consisted of CD4+ or CD8+ T cells sorted from blood, taken in a trial of the OX40 agonist ivuxolimab. The CDR3 DNA reads TGTGCCAGCGGGATCTCGTACCAAGAGACCCAGTACTTC. Translation: CASGISYQETQYF.